This entry concerns a single TCR beta chain. Its specificity is unknown. The CDR3 contains 14 residues. From germline, CDR1 is LGHNA and CDR2 YNFKEQ. V was shortened by 1 base and J by 4 bases, with 10 bases between the two germline ends. Here immunoSEQ multiplex PCR was the method, and the copy in TCRdb shows in-frame clones only, minus some. The sample holds 100,000 to 150,000 clones, approximately 90% seen once. This sample is part of a study of T cell responses to AZD1222 COVID-19 vaccine. Points from the study as a whole: Repertoires were obtained solely post-peak T cell response. Females outnumbered males among donors, who were mostly white British; clonal diversity was possibly underestimated. Baseline seropositivity occurred in only six or seven AZD1222 recipients. As reported, nearly half of all spike-specific TCRs target variant regions that are unmutated.

This TCR was recovered from an adult in good health. J is TRBJ1-1 and V is TRBV4-2, with no clear D. Material: peripheral blood, obtained on day 0 of AZD1222 vaccination. CDR3: CASSQAQSTTEAFF. For the CDR3, the DNA is TGTGCCAGCAGCCAAGCCCAGTCAACCACTGAAGCTTTCTTT.